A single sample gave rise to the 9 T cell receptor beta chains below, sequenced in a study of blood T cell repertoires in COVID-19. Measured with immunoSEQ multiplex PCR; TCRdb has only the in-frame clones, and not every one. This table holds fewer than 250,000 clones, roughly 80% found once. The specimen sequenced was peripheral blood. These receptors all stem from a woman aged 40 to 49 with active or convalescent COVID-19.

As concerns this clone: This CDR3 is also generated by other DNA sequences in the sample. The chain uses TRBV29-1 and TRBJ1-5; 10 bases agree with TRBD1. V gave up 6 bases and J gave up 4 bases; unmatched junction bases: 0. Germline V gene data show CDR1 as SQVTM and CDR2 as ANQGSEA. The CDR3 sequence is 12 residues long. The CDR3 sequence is CSVGQGNQPQHF. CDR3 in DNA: TGCAGCGTGGGACAGGGGAATCAGCCCCAGCATTTT.

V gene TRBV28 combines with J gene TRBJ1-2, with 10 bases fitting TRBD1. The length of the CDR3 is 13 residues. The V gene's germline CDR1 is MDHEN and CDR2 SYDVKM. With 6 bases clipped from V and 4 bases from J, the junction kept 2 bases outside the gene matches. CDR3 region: CASSRDRGYGYTF. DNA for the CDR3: TGTGCCAGCAGCCGGGACAGGGGCTATGGCTACACCTTC.

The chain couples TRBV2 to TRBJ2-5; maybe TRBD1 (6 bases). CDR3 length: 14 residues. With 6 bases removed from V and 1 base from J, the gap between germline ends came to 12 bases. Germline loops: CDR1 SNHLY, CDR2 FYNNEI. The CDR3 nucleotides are TGTGCCAGCAGGGGGATCAGGGGCCAAGAGACCCAGTACTTC. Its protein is CASRGIRGQETQYF.

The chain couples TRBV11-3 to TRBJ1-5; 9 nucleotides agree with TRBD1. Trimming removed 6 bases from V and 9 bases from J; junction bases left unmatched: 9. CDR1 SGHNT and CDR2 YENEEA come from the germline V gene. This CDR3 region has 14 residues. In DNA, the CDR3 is TGTGCCAGCAGAGGGACAGGGTCTATGCGGCCCCAGCATTTT. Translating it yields CASRGTGSMRPQHF.

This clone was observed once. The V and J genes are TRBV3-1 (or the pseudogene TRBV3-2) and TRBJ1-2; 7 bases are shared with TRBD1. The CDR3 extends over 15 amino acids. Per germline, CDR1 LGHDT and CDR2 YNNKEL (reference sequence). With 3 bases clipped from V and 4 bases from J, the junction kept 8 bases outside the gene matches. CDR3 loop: CASSQGAGTAYGYTF. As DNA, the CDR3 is TGTGCCAGCAGCCAGGGGGCCGGGACAGCCTATGGCTACACCTTC.

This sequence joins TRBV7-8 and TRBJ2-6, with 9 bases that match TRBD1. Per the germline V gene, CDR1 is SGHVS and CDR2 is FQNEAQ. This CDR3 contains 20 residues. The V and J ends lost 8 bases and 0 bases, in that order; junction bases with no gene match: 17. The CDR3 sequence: CASLMAFVTGGSSGANVLTF. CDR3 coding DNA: TGTGCCAGCCTTATGGCCTTTGTGACAGGGGGATCCTCTGGGGCCAACGTCCTGACTTTC.

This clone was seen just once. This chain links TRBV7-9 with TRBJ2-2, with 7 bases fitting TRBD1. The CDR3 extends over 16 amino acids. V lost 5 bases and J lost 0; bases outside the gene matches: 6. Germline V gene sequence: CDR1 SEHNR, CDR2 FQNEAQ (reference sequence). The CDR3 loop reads CASSLWTGANTGELFF. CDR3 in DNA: TGTGCCAGCAGCCTATGGACAGGAGCGAACACCGGGGAGCTGTTTTTT.

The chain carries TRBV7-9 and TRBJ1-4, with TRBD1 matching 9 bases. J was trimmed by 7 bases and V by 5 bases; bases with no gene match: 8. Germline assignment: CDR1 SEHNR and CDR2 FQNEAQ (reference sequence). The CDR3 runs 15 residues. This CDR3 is CASSRRTGESEKLFF. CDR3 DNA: TGTGCCAGCAGCAGAAGGACAGGGGAAAGTGAAAAACTGTTTTTT. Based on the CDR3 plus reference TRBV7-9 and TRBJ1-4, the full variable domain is DTGVSQNPRHKITKRGQNVTFRCDPISEHNRLYWYRQTLGQGPEFLTYFQNEAQLEKSRLLSDRFSAERPKGSFSTLEIQRTEQGDSAMYLCASSRRTGESEKLFFGSGTQLSVL.

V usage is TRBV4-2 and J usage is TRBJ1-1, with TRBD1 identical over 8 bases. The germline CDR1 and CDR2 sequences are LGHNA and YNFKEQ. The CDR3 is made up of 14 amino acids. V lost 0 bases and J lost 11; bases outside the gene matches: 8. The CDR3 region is CASSQDYTGGDAFF. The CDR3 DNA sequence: TGTGCCAGCAGCCAAGACTACACAGGGGGGGACGCTTTCTTT.